This T cell receptor (beta chain) was recorded in a study of blood T cells in healthy people across ages. The V segment lost 3 bases and the J segment 1 base; nucleotides outside the gene matches: 8. Looked up from germline, CDR1 is SGDLS and CDR2 is YYNGEE. The length of the CDR3 is 16 residues. The study, taken as a whole, reports: PBMCs that were unsorted prevented a conclusive naive versus antigen-experienced comparison.

Comment on this clonotype: Its antigen is not known.

A J-beta primer mix and a sample-barcoded 5' primer were used in a second PCR of roughly 6 to 11 cycles. Unique molecular identifiers of 12 random nucleotides labeled each cDNA. TCRdb re-analysed the 5' RACE reads in MiXCR, keeping a single row per CDR3 protein. The sample contains 650,000 to 800,000 distinct CDR3 sequences, roughly 44% of which appear only once. The sequencing sample was made of blood. This rearrangement joins TRBV9 to TRBJ1-1; 8 positions match TRBD1. This TCR derives from a man aged 60 to 69 in good health. The CDR3 is CASSGRQGIPNTEAFF. The CDR3 bases are TGTGCCAGCAGCGGTCGACAGGGGATACCGAACACTGAAGCTTTCTTT.